The 9 T cell receptor beta chains given below trace back to one sample, sequenced in a study of breast tumors, draining lymph nodes, adjacent tissues. The lymph nodes were axillary draining lymph nodes from breast cancer patients. TCRdb reprocessed the multiplex PCR reads with MiXCR, giving one entry per CDR3 protein. The sample holds 180,000 or so distinct CDR3 sequences; 33% are singletons and the top ten take about 3.7%. Input material: axillary lymph node tissue. The receptor source for this set is a female donor with breast cancer. Some clones in this sample may be carry-over from other donors' samples.

This clonotype has at least ten counts. The V call is TRBV6-5, the J call TRBJ2-7; 11 bases agree with TRBD2. V gave up 2 bases and J gave up 5 bases; unmatched junction bases: 5. Germline CDR1 MNHEY, CDR2 SVGAGI. The CDR3 spans 15 residues. The CDR3 is CASSYKRLAGNEQYF. The DNA for the CDR3 is TGTGCCAGCAGTTACAAGAGACTAGCGGGAAACGAGCAGTACTTC.

The V call is TRBV5-1, the J call TRBJ2-3; 15 nucleotides align to TRBD2. This CDR3 contains 19 residues. The ends lost 3 bases at V and 0 bases at J; junction bases unmatched: 8. Germline CDR1 reads SGHRS; CDR2 reads YFSETQ. CDR3 sequence reads: CASSSGLAGGPLSTDTQYF. The CDR3 DNA follows: TGCGCCAGCAGCTCGGGACTAGCGGGGGGCCCCTTAAGCACAGATACGCAGTATTTT.

V and J are TRBV6-2 or TRBV6-3 and TRBJ2-1, with 12 positions matching TRBD2. Germline V gene data show CDR1 as MNHEY and CDR2 as SVGEGT. V trimming: 7 bases; J trimming: 0 bases; junction bases outside the gene matches: 10. The CDR3 runs 18 residues. The CDR3 loop reads CASKPLAGGRSSYNEQFF. The CDR3 DNA follows: TGTGCCAGCAAACCACTAGCGGGGGGCCGCAGCTCCTACAATGAGCAGTTCTTC.

This clonotype was recorded at least ten times. The chain is built from TRBV11-3 and TRBJ2-1; the D is unclear. The ends were cut back, 5 bases at V and 5 bases at J, with 4 bases in the middle. Germline V gene lookup returns CDR1 SGHNT and CDR2 YENEEA. The CDR3 has 11 residues. The CDR3 DNA reads as TGTGCCAGCAGCCAGAACAATGAGCAGTTCTTC. Translated, it gives CASSQNNEQFF.

The table lists this clonotype with many counts. V usage is TRBV3-1 and J usage is TRBJ2-3; TRBD2 might be the D (7 bases). This CDR3 region has 15 residues. Germline-derived CDR1 and CDR2 are LGHDT and YNNKEL (reference sequence). V was cut by 7 bases and J by 2 bases, with 16 bases left in between. Here the CDR3 DNA reads TGTGCCAGCAATTTAGGGGGGGCAAACACAGATACGCAGTATTTT. Encoded protein: CASNLGGANTDTQYF.

This clonotype has a count of ten or more. CDR3 DNA sequence: TGTGCCTGGGAGCCGAGGATGGCGGGAGTTCGGGAGCAGTACTTC. It specifies CAWEPRMAGVREQYF. V and J are TRBV30 and TRBJ2-7; 7 nucleotides match TRBD2. Germline V gene lookup returns CDR1 GTSNPN and CDR2 SVGIG (reference sequence). The CDR3 length is 15 residues. The V gene end was trimmed by 5 bases and the J gene end by 7 bases; junction bases not matched to a gene: 17. The full variable domain, with the rest looked up from reference TRBV30 and TRBJ2-7, is SQTIHQWPATLVQPVGSPLSLECTVEGTSNPNLYWYRQAAGRGLQLLFYSVGIGQISSEVPQNLSASRPQDRQFILSSKKLLLSDSGFYLCAWEPRMAGVREQYFGPGTRLTVT.

For this clonotype: At one end, the junction sequence differs from germline, possibly due to a read error. The chain joins TRBV20-1 to TRBJ2-3; 7 positions match TRBD1. This CDR3 is built from 10 residues. The germline V gene encodes CDR1 DFQATT and CDR2 SNEGSKA (reference sequence). This chain's CDR3 is CSAKRDSPDF. DNA of the CDR3: TGCAGTGCTAAGAGGGACAGCCCAGACTTT.

This clonotype was seen ten or more times. V and J are TRBV7-8 and TRBJ2-5, with D unclear. From germline, CDR1 is SGHVS and CDR2 FQNEAQ. The CDR3 is made up of 15 amino acids. V was shortened by 5 bases and J by 1 base, with 14 bases between the two germline ends. The CDR3 DNA sequence: TGTGCCAGCAGCCCCGCCCGGATTCGCCAAGAGACCCAGTACTTC. Its protein product is CASSPARIRQETQYF.

The chain is built from TRBV24-1 and TRBJ2-2, with a tentative D call TRBD1 (6 bases). Germline V gene lookup returns CDR1 KGHDR and CDR2 SFDVKD. This CDR3 spans 15 amino acids. V dropped 5 bases and J dropped 5 bases, with 14 bases sitting between them. The CDR3 DNA reads TGTGCCACCAGTGCCAAGGGACACAGTACCGGGGAGCTGTTTTTT. Protein sequence: CATSAKGHSTGELFF.